Listed below are T cell receptor beta chains from one sample, sequenced in a study of T cell responses to AZD1222 COVID-19 vaccine. TCRdb's table, derived via immunoSEQ multiplex PCR, lists solely in-frame clones and lacks some. Here the sample spans 90,000 to 120,000 clones, 92% being singletons. The sample consisted of peripheral blood, taken 28 days after the second AZD1222 dose. The receptors shown here come from an adult who received the AZD1222 COVID-19 vaccine. Each CDR3 is given with its conserved first and last residue. Fields, in order: J gene, clone size, D gene, V gene, CDR3 protein, CDR3 DNA. The D gene is left open where the match is weak. Size is omitted from some rows. Given values are once, few, many or a class for expanded clones.

TRBJ2-7,NA,TRBD2,TRBV5-8,CASSQFRGTSGTEQYF,TGTGCCAGCAGCCAATTCAGGGGGACTAGCGGGACCGAGCAGTACTTC
TRBJ2-5,once,NA,TRBV7-2,CASSLSAIQETQYF,TGTGCCAGCAGCTTAAGTGCCATCCAAGAGACCCAGTACTTC
TRBJ1-6,NA,NA,TRBV30,CAWSYTTGLTGINSPLHF,TGTGCCTGGAGCTACACAACAGGGCTGACGGGGATTAATTCACCCCTCCACTTT
TRBJ1-2,NA,NA,TRBV30,CAWSRGGWYGYTF,TGTGCCTGGAGTCGGGGGGGGTGGTACGGCTACACCTTC
TRBJ1-2,NA,TRBD1,TRBV9,CASSQQGEGTTNYGYTF,TGTGCCAGCAGCCAGCAGGGGGAGGGCACAACTAACTATGGCTACACCTTC
TRBJ1-2,NA,TRBD1,TRBV27,CASSTIQGAAGGYTF,TGTGCCAGCAGTACAATACAGGGGGCTGCAGGTGGCTACACCTTC
TRBJ2-5,NA,NA,TRBV7-9,CASSPQGRVETQYF,TGTGCCAGCAGCCCTCAGGGGAGGGTAGAGACCCAGTACTTC
TRBJ1-2,NA,NA,TRBV15,CATSRDGSARSVYGYTF,TGTGCCACCAGCAGAGATGGGTCAGCGCGCTCTGTCTATGGCTACACCTTC
TRBJ2-2,once,NA,TRBV5-1,CASSLRPKATGELFF,TGCGCCAGCAGCCTTCGCCCGAAGGCCACCGGGGAGCTGTTTTTT
TRBJ1-1,NA,TRBD1,TRBV5-4,CASSPQGQVVSEAFF,TGTGCCAGCAGCCCGCAGGGACAGGTTGTCTCTGAAGCTTTCTTT
TRBJ1-1,once,NA,TRBV9,CASSVAGGGTEAFF,TGTGCCAGCAGCGTAGCTGGCGGGGGCACTGAAGCTTTCTTT
TRBJ2-7,once,NA,TRBV7-2,CASSLASGAGYEQYF,TGTGCCAGCAGCTTAGCGTCGGGGGCGGGCTACGAGCAGTACTTC
TRBJ1-2,NA,NA,TRBV20-1,CSAIRDGYTF,TGCAGTGCTATTCGGGATGGCTACACCTTC
TRBJ2-7,NA,NA,TRBV5-6,CASTNDVGIIYEQYF,TGTGCCAGCACCAACGACGTGGGGATCATCTACGAGCAGTACTTC
TRBJ2-1,NA,TRBD2,TRBV3-1/TRBV3-2,CASSQDAGGSYNEQFF,TGTGCCAGCAGCCAAGATGCGGGGGGATCCTACAATGAGCAGTTCTTC
TRBJ2-3,NA,NA,TRBV18,CASSPGTSGTQYF,TGTGCCAGCTCACCCGGGACATCGGGTACGCAGTATTTT
TRBJ1-5,NA,NA,TRBV7-3,CASSPEGGQPQHF,TGTGCCAGCAGCCCGGAAGGGGGGCAGCCCCAGCATTTT
TRBJ2-1,once,NA,TRBV5-1,CASSFGGYNEQFF,TGCGCCAGCAGCTTCGGGGGATACAATGAGCAGTTCTTC
TRBJ2-2,NA,NA,TRBV10-3,CAISEARGDMTKRIGELFF,TGTGCCATCAGTGAGGCGAGGGGGGACATGACTAAAAGGATAGGGGAGCTGTTTTTT
TRBJ1-2,NA,NA,TRBV5-4,CASSQPGSHDGYTF,TGTGCCAGCAGTCAGCCGGGATCCCATGATGGCTACACCTTC